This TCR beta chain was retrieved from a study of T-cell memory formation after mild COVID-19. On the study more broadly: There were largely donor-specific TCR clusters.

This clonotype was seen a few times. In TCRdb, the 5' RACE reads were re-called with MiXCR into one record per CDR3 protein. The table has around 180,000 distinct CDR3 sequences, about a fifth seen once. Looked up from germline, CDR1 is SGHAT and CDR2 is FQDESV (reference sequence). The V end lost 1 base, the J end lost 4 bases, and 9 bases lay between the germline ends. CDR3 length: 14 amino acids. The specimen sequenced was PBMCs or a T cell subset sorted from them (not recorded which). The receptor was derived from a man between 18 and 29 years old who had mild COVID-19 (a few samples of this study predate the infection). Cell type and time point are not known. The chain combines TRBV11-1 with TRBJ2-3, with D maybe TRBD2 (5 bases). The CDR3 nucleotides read TGTGCCAGCAGCTTAGGGCGAGGGCCAGATACGCAGTATTTT. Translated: CASSLGRGPDTQYF.